This T cell receptor beta chain was profiled in a study of cytomegalovirus exposure and HLA in healthy donors. The PCR had 60 Vbeta and 13 Jbeta primers. TCRdb keeps only in-frame clones here, not all; method: immunoSEQ multiplex PCR. The table includes roughly 70,000 clones, 85% to 90% detected once. Sequencing used PBMCs. The TCR comes from a woman aged 30 to 39 in good health and CMV-seropositive.

The CDR3 region is CASSMVTSVGELFF. In DNA, the CDR3 is TGTGCCAGTAGTATGGTAACTAGCGTTGGGGAGCTGTTTTTT. The chain carries TRBV19 and TRBJ2-2, with 7 bases matching TRBD2. Germline assignment: CDR1 LNHDA and CDR2 SQIVND (reference sequence). The junction had 6 bases not matched to a gene; V was cut back by 3 bases and J by 8 bases. The CDR3 runs to 14 residues.